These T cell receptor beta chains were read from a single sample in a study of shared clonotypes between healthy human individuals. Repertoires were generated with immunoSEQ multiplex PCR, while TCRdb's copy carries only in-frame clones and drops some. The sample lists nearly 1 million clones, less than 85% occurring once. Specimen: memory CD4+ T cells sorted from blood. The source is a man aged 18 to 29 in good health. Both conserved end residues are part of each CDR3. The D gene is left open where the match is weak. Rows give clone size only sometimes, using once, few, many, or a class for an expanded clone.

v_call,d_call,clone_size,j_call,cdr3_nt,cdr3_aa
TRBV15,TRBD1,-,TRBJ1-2,TGTGCCACCAGCACTGAGGGCCTACAGGGGAACTATGGCTACACCTTC,CATSTEGLQGNYGYTF
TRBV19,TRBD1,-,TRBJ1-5,TGTGCCAGTATAAAGGACAGGGGCAATCAGCCCCAGCATTTT,CASIKDRGNQPQHF
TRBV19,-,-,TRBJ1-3,TGTGCCAGTAGTATGTCGGTAACTGGAGACACCATATATTTT,CASSMSVTGDTIYF
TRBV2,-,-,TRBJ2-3,TGTGCCAGCAGTGAAGCGGGGGTCAGCACAGATACGCAGTATTTT,CASSEAGVSTDTQYF
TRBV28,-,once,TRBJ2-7,TGTGCCAGCAGTCCCCGGACAGTTCTCTCCTACGAGCAGTACTTC,CASSPRTVLSYEQYF
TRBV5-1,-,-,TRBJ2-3,TGCGCCAGCAGCTTGGCCGGCCTGAAAGATACGCAGTATTTT,CASSLAGLKDTQYF
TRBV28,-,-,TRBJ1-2,TGTGCCAGCAGTACTCCCCCTAACTATGGCTACACCTTC,CASSTPPNYGYTF
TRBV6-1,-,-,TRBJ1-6,TGTGCCAGTTTGTCGGGACAAATCCAATCACCCCTCCACTTT,CASLSGQIQSPLHF
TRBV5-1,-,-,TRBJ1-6,TGCGCCAGCAGCTTGGTTGCGAGCTCCTATAATTCACCCCTCCACTTT,CASSLVASSYNSPLHF
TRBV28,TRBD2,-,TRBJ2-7,TGTGCCAGCAGTTCCGGACTAGCGGGGTTCTACGAGCAGTACTTC,CASSSGLAGFYEQYF
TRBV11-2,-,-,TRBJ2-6,TGTGCCAGCAGCCCGTCGGGCCACGGCGTCCTGACTTTC,CASSPSGHGVLTF
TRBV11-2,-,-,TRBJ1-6,TGTGCCAGCACCGTGACAGGAGAGGGGAATTCACCCCTCCACTTT,CASTVTGEGNSPLHF
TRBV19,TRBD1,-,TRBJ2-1,TGTGCCAGTAGTCCCGGACAGGGGGCCTACAATGAGCAGTTCTTC,CASSPGQGAYNEQFF
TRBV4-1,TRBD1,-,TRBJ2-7,TGCGCCAGCAGCCACGGACAGGGGGAAGGCTACGAGCAGTACTTC,CASSHGQGEGYEQYF
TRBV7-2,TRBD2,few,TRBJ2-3,TGTGCCAGCAGCTTACTGTCTAGCGGGAGTGGAGATACGCAGTATTTT,CASSLLSSGSGDTQYF
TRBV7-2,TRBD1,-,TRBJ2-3,TGTGCCAGCAGCTTAGGGGGGACAGAATCCAAGGCGCAGTATTTT,CASSLGGTESKAQYF
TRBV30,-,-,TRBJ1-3,TGTGCCTGGAGTGAGTCTGGAAACACCATATATTTT,CAWSESGNTIYF
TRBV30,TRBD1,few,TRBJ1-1,TGTGCCTGGACCCAGGGGGGGCGAACTGAAGCTTTCTTT,CAWTQGGRTEAFF
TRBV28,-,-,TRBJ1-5,TGTGCCAGCAGTTTGGCGGGGGCGGGCAATCAGCCCCAGCATTTT,CASSLAGAGNQPQHF
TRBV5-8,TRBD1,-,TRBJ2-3,TGTGCCAGCCGTTCATGGACAGGGAGAGATACGCAGTATTTT,CASRSWTGRDTQYF
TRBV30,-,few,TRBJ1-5,TGTGCCTGGAACGGTGGGTCAGGCAATCAGCCCCAGCATTTT,CAWNGGSGNQPQHF
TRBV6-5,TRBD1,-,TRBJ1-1,TGTGCCAGCAGAGCCCCTGTGGACAGGTCTCAAGCTTTCTTT,CASRAPVDRSQAFF